One sample yielded the 23 T cell receptor beta chains listed below, sequenced in a study of T cells in Graves' hyperthyroidism and ophthalmopathy. Researchers took RNA transcripts and amplified the TCR beta CDR3 regions from them. The HTBI set primed first-round TCR CDR3 RT-PCR. MiXCR, applied by TCRdb to the multiplex PCR reads, yields one record per CDR3 protein. The sample gives some 400,000 distinct CDR3 sequences, approximately 12% of which show up once; more than 20% is in the top ten. The sequenced sample was blood. These receptors were obtained from a man aged 25-45 years with Graves' hyperthyroidism that later progressed to Graves' ophthalmopathy.

The gene calls are TRBV30 and TRBJ1-1; tentatively, D is TRBD1 (5 bases). This CDR3 is built from 13 residues. The germline gives CDR1 GTSNPN, CDR2 SVGIG (reference sequence). The V end was cut by 4 bases, the J end by 5 bases, with 14 bases between. The CDR3 is CAWTGGAGTEAFF. CDR3 nucleotides: TGTGCCTGGACGGGGGGAGCGGGGACTGAAGCTTTCTTT.

Points on this clonotype: The germline gene is not matched at one end of the junction; a read error may be the cause. V is TRBV5-5 and J is TRBJ1-4; unclear D gene. Per the germline V gene, CDR1 is SGHKS and CDR2 is YYEKEE (reference sequence). This CDR3 is 12 amino acids long. The CDR3 region has the DNA TGCGCCAGCAGCTTCAAGGATGAAGAACTGTTTTTT. Translating gives CASSFKDEELFF.

This clonotype was seen a handful of times. This chain links TRBV29-1 with TRBJ2-5, with D uncertain. CDR1 is SQVTM and CDR2 is ANQGSEA in the germline V gene. There are 19 residues in the CDR3. V was cut by 1 base and J by 3 bases, with 27 bases left in between. CDR3 coding DNA: TGCAGCGTTGAAGGTCAAGTGGCGGTTTGGGCTCTAGGGAAAGAGACCCAGTACTTC. Amino acid sequence: CSVEGQVAVWALGKETQYF.

This clonotype was counted ten times or more. The chain joins TRBV27 to TRBJ2-7, with a weak D call TRBD1 (6 bases). The CDR3 is 13 amino acids. Germline loops: CDR1 MNHEY, CDR2 SMNVEV (reference sequence). Trimming shortened V by 7 bases and J by 2 bases, and 12 bases separated the two germline ends. CDR3 bases: TGTGCCAGCAAGGCCAGGGGTCCCTACGAGCAGTACTTC. Residues: CASKARGPYEQYF.

The CDR3 DNA follows: TGTGCCAGCTCACTACCCGGGAGCTCAGACTCACCCCTCCACTTT. This gives the protein CASSLPGSSDSPLHF. This chain connects TRBV18 to TRBJ1-6; unclear D gene. This CDR3 comprises 15 residues. Germline loops: CDR1 KGHSH, CDR2 LQKENI. V was shortened by 4 bases and J by 10 bases, with 17 bases between the two germline ends.

This clonotype was picked up many times. V gene TRBV30 combines with J gene TRBJ2-4, with unresolved D. V was pared by 8 bases and J by 0 bases, with 8 bases between. The CDR3 is 12 residues long. Germline V gene data show CDR1 as GTSNPN and CDR2 as SVGIG (reference sequence). This CDR3 reads CALWLAKNIQYF. The CDR3 DNA sequence: TGTGCCCTGTGGTTAGCCAAAAACATTCAGTACTTC.

This clonotype has ten or more counts. The chain recombines TRBV2 with TRBJ1-2; no clear D gene. V lost 6 bases to trimming and J lost 7 bases, with 18 bases between them. The CDR3 totals 14 residues. CDR1 SNHLY and CDR2 FYNNEI come from the germline V gene. The CDR3 sequence is CASSETGPRSGYTF. In nucleotides, the CDR3 is TGTGCCAGCAGCGAAACCGGGCCAAGGAGTGGCTACACCTTC. Looking up the rest from reference TRBV2 and TRBJ1-2 gives the full variable domain: EPEVTQTPSHQVTQMGQEVILRCVPISNHLYFYWYRQILGQKVEFLVSFYNNEISEKSEIFDDQFSVERPDGSNFTLKIRSTKLEDSAMYFCASSETGPRSGYTFGSGTRLTVV.

The chain couples TRBV12-3 or TRBV12-4 to TRBJ2-4; TRBD2 aligns across 13 bases. Trimming cost V 6 bases and J 7 bases; bases outside gene matches: 3. The CDR3 totals 14 residues. The CDR3 protein is CASSLGLAGNIQYF. As DNA, the CDR3 is TGTGCCAGCAGCCTGGGACTAGCGGGGAACATTCAGTACTTC.

With respect to this clonotype: Being one base from a much bigger clone, this may be a read error. The chain carries TRBV28 and TRBJ2-3, with 15 bases matching TRBD2. J lost 5 bases, V lost 5 bases, and 5 bases had no gene match. The germline V gene has CDR1 MDHEN and CDR2 SYDVKM. The CDR3 runs 16 residues. As DNA, the CDR3 is TGTGCCAGCAGTCGGACTAGCGGGGGGGCTGTAGATACGCAGTATTTT. Amino acid sequence: CASSRTSGGAVDTQYF.

The chain uses TRBV28 and TRBJ1-4; tentatively, D is TRBD1 (6 bases). With 5 bases removed from V and 4 bases from J, the gap between germline ends came to 14 bases. The germline gives CDR1 MDHEN, CDR2 SYDVKM. The CDR3 loop spans 15 amino acids. CDR3 bases: TGTGCCAGCAGTCCCCGGGGGCAGATTAATGAAAAACTGTTTTTT. It codes for CASSPRGQINEKLFF.

This clonotype was observed many times. This chain uses TRBV7-6 with TRBJ2-2, with 7 bases aligning to TRBD1. The CDR3 runs 14 residues. V lost 4 bases, J lost 6 bases, and 5 bases stayed unmatched. Germline V lookup: CDR1 SGHVS, CDR2 FNYEAQ. DNA of the CDR3: TGTGCCAGCAGCTACCAGACAGGGCCCGGGGAGCTGTTTTTT. Translated: CASSYQTGPGELFF.

Ten or more counts support this clonotype. The chain carries TRBV6-1 and TRBJ2-7, with D maybe TRBD1 (5 bases). Germline V gene lookup returns CDR1 MNHNS and CDR2 SASEGT. V dropped 5 bases and J dropped 1 base, with 9 bases sitting between them. CDR3 length: 13 amino acids. CDR3 sequence reads: CASSLRQSYEQYF. In DNA form, the CDR3 reads TGTGCCAGCAGTTTGCGACAGTCCTACGAGCAGTACTTC.

This clonotype has only a few counts. This chain joins TRBV6-1 and TRBJ2-3, with 11 bases identical to TRBD2. The CDR3 sequence is 14 residues long. Germline loops: CDR1 MNHNS, CDR2 SASEGT. The junction had 2 bases not matched to a gene; V was cut back by 6 bases and J by 3 bases. CDR3 DNA: TGTGCCAGCAGATCTAGCGGGGGGACAGATACGCAGTATTTT. The encoded protein is CASRSSGGTDTQYF.

This clonotype has a handful of counts. The chain combines TRBV28 with TRBJ1-5; 8 bases map to TRBD1. Trimming cost V 7 bases and J 7 bases; bases outside gene matches: 9. The germline CDR1 and CDR2 sequences are MDHEN and SYDVKM. This CDR3 contains 14 residues. Written as DNA, the CDR3 is TGTGCCAGCAAGGGCGGACAGGGCGGGCAGCCCCAGCATTTT. Its protein is CASKGGQGGQPQHF. Variable domain in full (rest from reference TRBV28 and TRBJ1-5): DVKVTQSSRYLVKRTGEKVFLECVQDMDHENMFWYRQDPGLGLRLIYFSYDVKMKEKGDIPEGYSVSREKKERFSLILESASTNQTSMYLCASKGGQGGQPQHFGDGTRLSIL.

Of note for this clonotype: The conserved phenylalanine or tryptophan is not found at the CDR3 terminus, so this likely reflects a read error. The chain uses TRBV5-6 and TRBJ2-2, with D perhaps TRBD2 (5 bases). Trimming took 0 bases from V and 1 from J, leaving 10 bases between them. The CDR3 runs to 16 residues. Per germline, CDR1 SGHDT and CDR2 YYEEEE. Here the CDR3 reads CASSLVTSGNTGELFY. The CDR3 DNA is TGTGCCAGCAGCTTGGTCACCAGCGGGAACACCGGGGAGCTGTTTTAT.

This clonotype was seen repeatedly, ten times or more. The chain joins TRBV28 to TRBJ2-1, with D possibly being TRBD1 (6 bases). Germline V gene sequence: CDR1 MDHEN, CDR2 SYDVKM. V lost 3 bases, J lost 10 bases, and 19 bases lay in between. The CDR3 is 15 amino acids. The CDR3 here is CASSLQGSPWWEQFF. For the CDR3, the DNA is TGTGCCAGCAGTTTGCAGGGGTCGCCTTGGTGGGAGCAGTTCTTC.

This clonotype was picked up a small number of times. This chain connects TRBV6-2 or TRBV6-3 to TRBJ2-1; TRBD1 matches at 8 bases. This CDR3 has 16 residues. In germline, CDR1 is MNHEY, CDR2 SVGEGT. The J segment lost 7 bases and the V segment lost 0 bases, leaving 8 bases of the junction unmatched. CDR3 coding DNA: TGTGCCAGCAGTTACTCGAGGCAGGGGGCGATGAATGAGCAGTTCTTC. Residues: CASSYSRQGAMNEQFF.

This clonotype was counted only a few times. The chain couples TRBV6-4 to TRBJ2-7; D perhaps matches TRBD1 (5 bases). Between the trimmed V and J ends, which lost 2 bases and 2 bases, there was a span of 13 bases. This CDR3 has 15 residues. Germline CDR1 is MRHNA and CDR2 is SNTAGT. This chain's CDR3 is CASSDLWGDPYEQYF. The CDR3 nucleotides are TGTGCCAGCAGTGACCTTTGGGGCGACCCCTACGAGCAGTACTTC.

This clonotype was observed many times. V is TRBV7-2 and J is TRBJ2-1; TRBD2 matches at 8 bases. V shed 4 bases, J shed 6 bases, and the junction held 5 bases outside the gene matches. CDR3 length equals 14 residues. In germline, CDR1 is SGHTA, CDR2 FQGNSA. CDR3 DNA: TGTGCCAGCAGCTCGGGACTAGGGACCAATGAGCAGTTCTTC. Translation: CASSSGLGTNEQFF.

The chain combines TRBV3-1 with TRBJ2-2, with D hard to call. Looked up from germline, CDR1 is LGHDT and CDR2 is YNNKEL (reference sequence). There are 14 residues in the CDR3. Between the trimmed V and J ends, which lost 5 bases and 5 bases, there was a span of 12 bases. CDR3 DNA: TGTGCCAGCAGCTATCGAGAGAAAACCGGGGAGCTGTTTTTT. It translates to CASSYREKTGELFF.

This clonotype was picked up many times. The chain carries TRBV5-1 and TRBJ1-1; D possibly corresponds to TRBD1 (6 bases). The CDR3 loop spans 14 amino acids. V was trimmed by 3 bases and J by 5 bases, leaving 14 bases between them. Germline CDR1 SGHRS, CDR2 YFSETQ. The CDR3, as DNA: TGCGCCAGCAGCTCGACCCTAGGGGGGACTGAAGCTTTCTTT. Protein sequence: CASSSTLGGTEAFF.

This clonotype occurred many times. At one boundary the junction diverges from the germline segment, which might be a read error. The V gene is TRBV5-1, the J gene TRBJ2-7; 11 nucleotides match TRBD1. The CDR3 is 14 amino acids. The germline gives CDR1 SGHRS, CDR2 YFSETQ. The CDR3 nucleotides are TGTGCCAGCAGTTTGGGACAGGGGGACTACGAGCAGTACTTC. It is translated as CASSLGQGDYEQYF.

This clonotype was seen a few times. The chain links TRBV5-1 to TRBJ2-2; D unclear. Looked up from germline, CDR1 is SGHRS and CDR2 is YFSETQ. This CDR3 spans 14 amino acids. V was clipped by 1 base and J by 6 bases, with 10 bases between them. The CDR3: CASSLRIGPGELFF. The CDR3 nucleotides are TGCGCCAGCAGCTTGAGAATAGGACCCGGGGAGCTGTTTTTT.